This T cell receptor (beta chain) appears in the sequencing data of a study of blood T cell repertoires in COVID-19 (dated by TCRdb to 2020 to 2022). Turning to the overall study: The collaborator samples originated in the United States, Italy and Spain and spanned the acute and convalescent phases of COVID-19. The prospective study material was composed of cDNA or gDNA derived from T cells, B-cell-depleted T cells, or PBMCs. Subjects who had been exposed to COVID-19, were actively infected with it, or had recovered from it provided the deeply sampled blood TCRbeta repertoires that made up the dataset. The repertoires were released in a freely available public database intended as a resource for research on the immune response to SARS-CoV-2. The samples were drawn from the first 160 participants of the ongoing ImmuneRACE study and from some 1,300 subjects provided by 6 global collaborators. A de-identified subject ID, COVID-19 status, age in years and sex were almost always included in the sample metadata. Where HLA class I and class II types were available, the types were taken from metadata supplied by the sample provider, not from assay-based typing. What the work shows at the level of the full study, not this receptor alone: Clinical and demographic metadata were provided uncurated, with the amount varying by source and participant.

With regard to this clone: Its specific antigen is unknown. No qualities accompany the bases; no much larger clone lies one base away.

Each collaborating institution followed its own protocols to collect whole blood in K2EDTA tubes. Collaborator samples were shipped for TCRbeta analysis as frozen whole blood, isolated PBMCs, or DNA extracted from either sample type. There are 16 amino acids in the CDR3, from cysteine to phenylalanine inclusive. This entry keeps only the CDR3 DNA: 48 bases, framed from base 1. At the junction V is shortened by 4 bases and J by 3 bases; bases outside the gene matches: 11. The germline V gene (reference sequence) provides CDR1 MNHEY and CDR2 SMNVEV. TCRbeta CDR3 regions were amplified from genomic DNA by means of the immunoSEQ Assay, a bias-controlled multiplex PCR. Per the source publication's procedure: The number of nucleated cells in each sample was estimated from the amplification of reference gene primers within the assay. To quantify the absolute abundance of each unique TCRbeta CDR3 rearrangement, sequence reads were collapsed and filtered. For each sample, productive Simpson clonality was calculated by taking the square root of Simpson's diversity index across productive rearrangements. Entries here come from immuneACCESS through TCRdb and include only in-frame sequences with V and J called. Some clones fail to appear in such tables; in the studies checked, an unresolved V gene covers under half of the shortfall, and the cause of the remainder is unknown. V, J and clone size are those of that table, while D and trimming were read from the DNA. Present in this sample are 150,000 to 200,000 clones, approximately 80% of which were seen just once. The leading ten clones occupy more than 1.5% of the sample.

The material sequenced was peripheral blood. Recombination connected TRBV27 to TRBJ2-7, with 8 bases in between that match TRBD1. This clonotype was obtained from a human donor in a cohort sampled during active COVID-19. The DNA sequence reads TGTGCCAGCAGTTCACCACAGGGGGGAAACTTCTACGAGCAGTACTTC. Translated, this gives CASSSPQGGNFYEQYF.